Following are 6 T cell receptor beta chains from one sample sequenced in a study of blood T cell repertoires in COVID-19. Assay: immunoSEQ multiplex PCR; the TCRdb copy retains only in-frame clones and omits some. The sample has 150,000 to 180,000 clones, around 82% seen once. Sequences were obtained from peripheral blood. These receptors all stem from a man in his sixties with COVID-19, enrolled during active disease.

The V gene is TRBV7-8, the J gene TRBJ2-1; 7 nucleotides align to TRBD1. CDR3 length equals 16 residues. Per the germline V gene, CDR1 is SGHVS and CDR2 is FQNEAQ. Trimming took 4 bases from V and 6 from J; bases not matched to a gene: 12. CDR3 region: CASSSLQGDGSNEQFF. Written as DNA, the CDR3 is TGTGCCAGCAGCTCCCTTCAGGGGGACGGCTCCAATGAGCAGTTCTTC.

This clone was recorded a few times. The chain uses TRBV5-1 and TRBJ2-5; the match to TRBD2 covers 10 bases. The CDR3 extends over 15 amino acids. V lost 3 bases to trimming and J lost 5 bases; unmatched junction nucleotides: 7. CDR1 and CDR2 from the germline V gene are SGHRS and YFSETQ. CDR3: CASSWNSGGLETQYF. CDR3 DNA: TGCGCCAGCAGCTGGAATAGCGGGGGGTTGGAGACCCAGTACTTC.

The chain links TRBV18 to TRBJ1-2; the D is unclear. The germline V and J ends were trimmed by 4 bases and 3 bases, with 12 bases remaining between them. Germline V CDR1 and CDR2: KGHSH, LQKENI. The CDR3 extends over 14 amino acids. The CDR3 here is CASSRGRVDYGYTF. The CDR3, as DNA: TGTGCCAGCTCACGAGGCCGAGTTGACTATGGCTACACCTTC.

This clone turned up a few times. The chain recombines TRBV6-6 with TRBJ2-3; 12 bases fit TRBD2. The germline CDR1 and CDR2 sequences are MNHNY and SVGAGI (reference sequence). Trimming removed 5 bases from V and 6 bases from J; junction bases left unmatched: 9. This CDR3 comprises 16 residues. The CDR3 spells CASSLRGTSGLDTQYF. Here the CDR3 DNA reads TGTGCCAGCAGTCTCAGGGGGACTAGCGGGCTGGATACGCAGTATTTT.

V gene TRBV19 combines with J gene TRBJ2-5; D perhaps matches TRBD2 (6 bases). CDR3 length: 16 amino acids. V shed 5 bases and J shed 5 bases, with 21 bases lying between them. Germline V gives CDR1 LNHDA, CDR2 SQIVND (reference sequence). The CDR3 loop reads CASSPPETPGGETQYF. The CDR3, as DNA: TGTGCCAGTAGTCCCCCGGAGACCCCTGGAGGGGAGACCCAGTACTTC.

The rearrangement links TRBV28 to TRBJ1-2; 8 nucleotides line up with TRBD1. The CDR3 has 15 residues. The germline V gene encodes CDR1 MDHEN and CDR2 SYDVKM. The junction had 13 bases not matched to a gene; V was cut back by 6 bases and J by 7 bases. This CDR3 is CASSSSTGGASGYTF. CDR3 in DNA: TGTGCCAGCAGCTCCTCTACAGGGGGGGCCTCTGGCTACACCTTC.